Listed below are T cell receptor beta chains from one sample, sequenced in a study of PD-1 blockade in classical Hodgkin lymphoma. TCRdb's copy holds only in-frame clones and misses some; the assay was immunoSEQ multiplex PCR. The repertoire includes 25,000 to 35,000 clones, roughly 70% of them detected once, and 20% to 30% sits in the top ten. Material: peripheral blood mononuclear cells (PBMCs), obtained before the second cycle of nivolumab. The receptors stem from a human donor with classical Hodgkin lymphoma. CDR3s include the opening cysteine and the closing phenylalanine or tryptophan. The D gene is left open where the match is weak. A clone size is listed for some rows: how often the clone was seen (once, few, many), or a class if it is expanded.

v_call: TRBV10-3
j_call: TRBJ1-1
d_call: .
cdr3_length: 14
clone_size: .
cdr3_nt: TGTGCCATCAGCCCTGCTCGAGCTGACACTGAAGCTTTCTTT
cdr3_aa: CAISPARADTEAFF

v_call: TRBV28
j_call: TRBJ2-7
d_call: .
cdr3_length: 13
clone_size: .
cdr3_nt: TGTGCCAGCAGAGAGAGCGGGCCCTACGAGCAGTACTTC
cdr3_aa: CASRESGPYEQYF

v_call: TRBV9
j_call: TRBJ2-1
d_call: TRBD1
cdr3_length: 19
clone_size: .
cdr3_nt: TGTGCCAGCAGCGACGGGACAGGGGGCTCCGGCGGCTCCTACAATGAGCAGTTCTTC
cdr3_aa: CASSDGTGGSGGSYNEQFF

v_call: TRBV27
j_call: TRBJ1-5
d_call: .
cdr3_length: 15
clone_size: .
cdr3_nt: TGTGCCACTCGGGCGATAGGGGAAGGCAATCAGCCCCAGCATTTT
cdr3_aa: CATRAIGEGNQPQHF

v_call: TRBV7-9
j_call: TRBJ1-4
d_call: .
cdr3_length: 15
clone_size: many
cdr3_nt: TGTGCCAGCAGCTTACTCCGCGACAGTAAGGAAAAACTGTTTTTT
cdr3_aa: CASSLLRDSKEKLFF

v_call: TRBV7-2
j_call: TRBJ1-1
d_call: .
cdr3_length: 16
clone_size: .
cdr3_nt: TGTGCCAGCAGCTTTAGGTCAAACCACAGGGTCCCTGAAGCTTTCTTT
cdr3_aa: CASSFRSNHRVPEAFF

v_call: TRBV5-1
j_call: TRBJ2-2
d_call: TRBD2
cdr3_length: 16
clone_size: .
cdr3_nt: TGCGCCAGCAGATCTGGACTAGCGGTATCCACCGGGGAGCTGTTTTTT
cdr3_aa: CASRSGLAVSTGELFF

v_call: TRBV7-9
j_call: TRBJ1-2
d_call: TRBD1
cdr3_length: 17
clone_size: once
cdr3_nt: TGTGCCAGCAGCCCTGGACAGGGTTTAGGGCTAGACTATGGCTACACCTTC
cdr3_aa: CASSPGQGLGLDYGYTF

v_call: TRBV7-2
j_call: TRBJ1-1
d_call: .
cdr3_length: 13
clone_size: few
cdr3_nt: TGTGCCAGCAGCTTAGTCGGGGGACTTGAAGCTTTCTTT
cdr3_aa: CASSLVGGLEAFF

v_call: TRBV5-5
j_call: TRBJ1-2
d_call: TRBD1
cdr3_length: 16
clone_size: .
cdr3_nt: TGTGCCAGCAGCCTGGGGGGTACGGCGACCTGGGACAGTTGGACCTTC
cdr3_aa: CASSLGGTATWDSWTF

v_call: TRBV11-2
j_call: TRBJ2-7
d_call: .
cdr3_length: 16
clone_size: .
cdr3_nt: TGTGCCAGCAGCTTAGGGTTGCGGACAGAGGACTACGAGCAGTACTTC
cdr3_aa: CASSLGLRTEDYEQYF

v_call: TRBV11-2
j_call: TRBJ1-1
d_call: TRBD1
cdr3_length: 16
clone_size: .
cdr3_nt: TGTGCCAGCAGCTCGCGGACAGGGGGCCACAACACTGAAGCTTTCTTT
cdr3_aa: CASSSRTGGHNTEAFF

v_call: TRBV30
j_call: TRBJ1-5
d_call: .
cdr3_length: 13
clone_size: .
cdr3_nt: TGTGCCTGGAGCTCAGGGTTTGATCAGCCCCAGCATTTT
cdr3_aa: CAWSSGFDQPQHF

v_call: TRBV29-1
j_call: TRBJ2-7
d_call: .
cdr3_length: 11
clone_size: .
cdr3_nt: TGCAGCGTTCTTTTTTGGGGCGAGCAGTACTTC
cdr3_aa: CSVLFWGEQYF

v_call: TRBV28
j_call: TRBJ2-1
d_call: .
cdr3_length: 15
clone_size: .
cdr3_nt: TGTGCCAGCAGTTTTGGGGACAACAGACCCAATGAGCAGTTCTTC
cdr3_aa: CASSFGDNRPNEQFF

v_call: TRBV6-6
j_call: TRBJ2-7
d_call: TRBD2
cdr3_length: 13
clone_size: few
cdr3_nt: TGTGCCAGCAGTTTAGCGGGCTCCTACGAGCAGTACTTC
cdr3_aa: CASSLAGSYEQYF

v_call: TRBV18
j_call: TRBJ1-3
d_call: .
cdr3_length: 17
clone_size: .
cdr3_nt: TGTGCCAGCTCACCACTTGGGCCGACAGACTCTGGAAACACCATATATTTT
cdr3_aa: CASSPLGPTDSGNTIYF

v_call: TRBV28
j_call: TRBJ1-6
d_call: TRBD1
cdr3_length: 17
clone_size: .
cdr3_nt: TGTGCCAGCAGTCAGACAGGGGTCGGCTCCTATAATTCACCCCTCCACTTT
cdr3_aa: CASSQTGVGSYNSPLHF

v_call: TRBV4-3
j_call: TRBJ2-2
d_call: TRBD1
cdr3_length: 19
clone_size: few
cdr3_nt: TGCGCCAGCAGCCAAGCCATGGGACAGGGGGCCTCGAACACCGGGGAGCTGTTTTTT
cdr3_aa: CASSQAMGQGASNTGELFF

v_call: TRBV7-2
j_call: TRBJ2-1
d_call: .
cdr3_length: 16
clone_size: .
cdr3_nt: TGTGCCAGCAGCTTAGCACGGGACCGCGTAGCCAATGAGCAGTTCTTC
cdr3_aa: CASSLARDRVANEQFF